The 10 T cell receptor beta chains below were found in one sample sequenced in a study of long-term antiretroviral therapy in people with HIV. The assay used was immunoSEQ (version v3.0), run at survey level. Only in-frame clones appear in the TCRdb table, and some are missing; sequencing was by immunoSEQ multiplex PCR. This sample has 25,000 to 30,000 clones; over 90% occur once, and the top ten carry around 6%. The sample here was unsorted PBMCs, taken approximately 6.3 years after starting antiretroviral therapy. These receptors were collected from a woman aged 40 to 55 with HIV.

The chain recombines TRBV19 with TRBJ1-5, with D perhaps matching TRBD1 (5 bases). Per germline, CDR1 LNHDA and CDR2 SQIVND (reference sequence). Between the trimmed V and J ends, which lost 6 bases and 2 bases, there was a span of 8 bases. CDR3 length: 13 amino acids. CDR3 sequence (DNA): TGTGCCAGTAGCAGGGAACGCAATCAGCCCCAGCATTTT. Residues: CASSRERNQPQHF.

The chain has TRBV6-5 and TRBJ1-3, with unresolved D. Per germline, CDR1 MNHEY and CDR2 SVGAGI. With 8 bases removed from V and 3 bases from J, the gap between germline ends came to 11 bases. The length of the CDR3 is 13 residues. In DNA form, the CDR3 reads TGTGCCAGCCTGGACGTAGGTGGAAACACCATATATTTT. The encoded protein is CASLDVGGNTIYF.

V gene TRBV27 combines with J gene TRBJ2-3; no clear D gene. From germline, CDR1 is MNHEY and CDR2 SMNVEV (reference sequence). V lost 5 bases to trimming and J lost 2 bases, with 14 bases between them. The CDR3 loop spans 15 amino acids. The CDR3 sequence is CASSPRVVYTDTQYF. For the CDR3, the DNA is TGTGCCAGCAGTCCCCGTGTGGTCTACACAGATACGCAGTATTTT.

The CDR3 loop reads CASSFGDYGGIRATNEKLFF. The CDR3 nucleotides are TGTGCCAGCAGCTTTGGTGATTATGGGGGCATTCGAGCAACTAATGAAAAACTGTTTTTT. This chain joins TRBV7-6 and TRBJ1-4; weak D call: TRBD1 (6 bases). Germline V gene data show CDR1 as SGHVS and CDR2 as FNYEAQ. Trimming took 3 bases from V and 0 from J, leaving 23 bases between them. The CDR3 extends over 20 amino acids.

V usage is TRBV7-9 and J usage is TRBJ1-6, with unresolved D. V was trimmed by 1 base and J by 10 bases, leaving 11 bases between them. Germline CDR1 is SEHNR and CDR2 is FQNEAQ (reference sequence). CDR3 size: 14 residues. CDR3 sequence reads: CASSLGRGSSPLHF. DNA of the CDR3: TGTGCCAGCAGCTTAGGCCGGGGAAGCTCACCCCTCCACTTT.

This chain uses TRBV7-2 with TRBJ2-1; 10 positions agree with TRBD2. V was clipped by 2 bases and J by 4 bases; unmatched bases: 2. This CDR3 is built from 15 residues. Germline V gives CDR1 SGHTA, CDR2 FQGNSA. The CDR3 protein is CASSLLAGDYNEQFF. The CDR3 DNA follows: TGTGCCAGCAGCTTACTAGCGGGGGATTACAATGAGCAGTTCTTC.

V usage is TRBV7-9 and J usage is TRBJ1-4; D perhaps matches TRBD1 (5 bases). Trimming shortened V by 10 bases and J by 7 bases, and 19 bases separated the two germline ends. Germline V gene sequence: CDR1 SEHNR, CDR2 FQNEAQ (reference sequence). This CDR3 comprises 14 residues. The CDR3 nucleotides are TGTGCCATCATAAGAGGGGCGCGTGGTGAAAAACTGTTTTTT. It encodes CAIIRGARGEKLFF.

This clone was observed a handful of times. The rearrangement joins TRBV7-8 to TRBJ2-7; TRBD1 matches at 7 bases. This CDR3 has 15 residues. Germline V gene lookup returns CDR1 SGHVS and CDR2 FQNEAQ. V trimming: 5 bases; J trimming: 7 bases; junction bases outside the gene matches: 14. The CDR3 here is CASSNRDSSIGEQYF. DNA of the CDR3: TGTGCCAGCAGCAATAGGGACAGCTCAATCGGGGAGCAGTACTTC.

This rearrangement joins TRBV19 to TRBJ2-3; 10 bases align to TRBD2. The CDR3 sequence is 15 residues long. After removal of 7 bases from V and 6 bases from J, the junction contained 10 bases not matched to a gene. Germline CDR1 reads LNHDA; CDR2 reads SQIVND (reference sequence). This CDR3 is CASTAGGQGTDTQYF. CDR3 sequence (DNA): TGTGCCAGTACAGCGGGGGGGCAGGGTACGGATACGCAGTATTTT.

The chain recombines TRBV5-4 with TRBJ2-5, with 7 bases lining up with TRBD2. J lost 5 bases, V lost 4 bases, and 5 bases had no gene match. The CDR3 is made up of 13 amino acids. The germline CDR1 and CDR2 sequences are SGHNT and YYREEE (reference sequence). The CDR3 DNA sequence: TGTGCCAGCAGCCCGGGGGGAGGTGAGACCCAGTACTTC. Encoded protein: CASSPGGGETQYF.